Presented here are 20 T cell receptor beta chains from one specimen sequenced in a study of CD8+CD57+ T cells in acquired aplastic anemia. Profiles of TCR beta VDJ and CDR3 were generated from a genomic DNA template. TCRdb re-analysed the reads in MiXCR, keeping a single row per CDR3 protein. The sample consists of around 200,000 distinct CDR3 sequences, approximately 52% of them appearing once. The sample taken for sequencing was sorted CD4+, CD8+, or CD8+CD57+ T cells (not recorded which) from PBMCs. The receptors here all came from a human donor in good health, serving as a control.

The chain combines TRBV15 with TRBJ2-2; 10 positions agree with TRBD2. The CDR3 is 16 amino acids. Germline CDR1 reads LNHNV; CDR2 reads YYDKDF (reference sequence). Losses at the gene ends were 3 bases for V and 6 bases for J; bases not matched to a gene: 7. The CDR3 region is CATSSFGTSAPGELFF. DNA for the CDR3: TGTGCCACCAGCAGCTTCGGGACTAGCGCCCCCGGGGAGCTGTTTTTT.

This clonotype was picked up many times. The V and J genes are TRBV7-2 and TRBJ2-5, with D perhaps TRBD2 (6 bases). The ends were cut back, 3 bases at V and 1 base at J, with 9 bases in the middle. Germline lookup yields CDR1 SGHTA and CDR2 FQGNSA. The length of the CDR3 is 14 residues. DNA for the CDR3: TGTGCCAGCAGCTTTATGGGGGGCCAAGAGACCCAGTACTTC. Its translation is CASSFMGGQETQYF.

The table lists this clonotype with a count of one. V gene TRBV24-1 combines with J gene TRBJ1-1, with D unresolved. Trimming removed 7 bases at V and 1 base at J, with 12 bases between. CDR3 length: 14 amino acids. CDR1 KGHDR and CDR2 SFDVKD come from the germline V gene. The CDR3 DNA reads TGTGCCACCAGCTCACACTCCACGAACACTGAAGCTTTCTTT. The encoded protein is CATSSHSTNTEAFF.

This clonotype was recorded many times. V is TRBV5-1 and J is TRBJ2-3; 10 bases are a match to TRBD2. The ends lost 0 bases at V and 4 bases at J; junction bases unmatched: 5. Germline V gene lookup returns CDR1 SGHRS and CDR2 YFSETQ. This CDR3 contains 16 residues. The CDR3 is CASSLVPSGGSDTQYF. CDR3 DNA: TGCGCCAGCAGCTTGGTTCCTAGCGGGGGCTCAGATACGCAGTATTTT.

V and J are TRBV20-1 and TRBJ1-2; D is undetermined. Per germline, CDR1 DFQATT and CDR2 SNEGSKA (reference sequence). The V and J ends lost 3 bases and 9 bases respectively, with 11 bases between them. This CDR3 region has 11 residues. The CDR3 here is CSARGEGSYTF. CDR3 in DNA: TGCAGTGCTAGGGGAGAGGGAAGCTACACCTTC.

The V gene is TRBV7-3, the J gene TRBJ2-3, with 14 positions matching TRBD2. The CDR3 runs 17 residues. V trimming: 2 bases; J trimming: 2 bases; junction bases outside the gene matches: 3. The germline CDR1 and CDR2 sequences are SGHTA and FQGTGA. CDR3: CASSLGTSGGVTDTQYF. CDR3 nucleotides: TGTGCCAGCAGCTTAGGGACTAGCGGGGGAGTCACAGATACGCAGTATTTT.

Many counts were recorded for this clonotype. The chain has TRBV6-5 and TRBJ2-2; 8 nucleotides align to TRBD2. Trimming cost V 5 bases and J 7 bases; bases outside gene matches: 6. This CDR3 has 14 residues. The germline V gene has CDR1 MNHEY and CDR2 SVGAGI. The CDR3 DNA reads TGTGCCAGCAGTGGATCACGGGGGGGCGGGGAGCTGTTTTTT. Protein sequence: CASSGSRGGGELFF.

V is TRBV4-1 and J is TRBJ2-1; D remains ambiguous. Germline V gene lookup returns CDR1 MGHRA and CDR2 YSYEKL. The germline V and J ends were trimmed by 4 bases and 8 bases, with 9 bases remaining between them. This CDR3 contains 12 residues. DNA of the CDR3: TGCGCCAGCAGCCGAAAATTTGATGAGCAGTTCTTC. Its translation is CASSRKFDEQFF.

This clonotype was seen repeatedly, ten times or more. The chain recombines TRBV2 with TRBJ2-1, with 9 positions matching TRBD1. Unmatched junction bases numbered 8, after V lost 5 bases and J lost 3 bases. Germline V CDR1 and CDR2: SNHLY, FYNNEI. The CDR3 has 16 residues. CDR3 amino acids: CASSLQGAPIYNEQFF. In DNA, the CDR3 is TGTGCCAGCAGTCTACAGGGGGCTCCGATCTACAATGAGCAGTTCTTC. The variable domain in full, completed from reference TRBV2 and TRBJ2-1, reads EPEVTQTPSHQVTQMGQEVILRCVPISNHLYFYWYRQILGQKVEFLVSFYNNEISEKSEIFDDQFSVERPDGSNFTLKIRSTKLEDSAMYFCASSLQGAPIYNEQFFGPGTRLTVL.

Many counts were recorded for this clonotype. This rearrangement joins TRBV19 to TRBJ1-1; no clear D. The CDR3 is made up of 13 amino acids. Deletions cut 7 bases from V and 1 base from J, with 10 bases between. Germline values: CDR1 LNHDA, CDR2 SQIVND (reference sequence). The CDR3, as DNA: TGTGCCAGTAACCTTCGACAGAACACTGAAGCTTTCTTT. It codes for CASNLRQNTEAFF.

This clonotype came up a few times. The gene calls are TRBV7-9 and TRBJ2-7; 10 positions match TRBD1. The V gene's germline CDR1 is SEHNR and CDR2 FQNEAQ (reference sequence). The CDR3 covers 15 residues. The ends lost 5 bases at V and 3 bases at J; junction bases unmatched: 7. The CDR3 loop reads CASSRTRDRGYEQYF. The CDR3 bases are TGTGCCAGCAGCCGAACCCGGGACAGGGGCTACGAGCAGTACTTC.

CDR3 nucleotides: TGCAGTGCAAGGAAATCCACGTACCATAATAGCAATCAGCCCCAGCATTTT. Translating gives CSARKSTYHNSNQPQHF. The rearrangement uses TRBV20-1 and TRBJ1-5, with D unclear. The CDR3 runs 17 residues. Trimming cost V 6 bases and J 0 bases, with 21 bases left between them. Germline CDR1 reads DFQATT; CDR2 reads SNEGSKA (reference sequence).

In its sample, this clonotype was seen many times. This chain uses TRBV9 with TRBJ1-2, with D uncertain. The V end lost 3 bases, the J end lost 8 bases, and 11 bases lay between the germline ends. The CDR3 totals 12 residues. CDR1 is SGDLS and CDR2 is YYNGEE in the germline V gene. The CDR3 is CASSGRLKGYTF. The CDR3 bases are TGTGCCAGCAGCGGGCGTTTGAAAGGCTACACCTTC.

This sequence joins TRBV5-1 and TRBJ1-1; weak D call: TRBD1 (5 bases). CDR3 size: 13 residues. Trimming left V 3 bases short and J 5 bases short, with 11 bases between. Germline values: CDR1 SGHRS, CDR2 YFSETQ. The CDR3 sequence is CASSWTRVTEAFF. The CDR3 DNA reads as TGCGCCAGCAGCTGGACCAGGGTTACTGAAGCTTTCTTT.

The chain recombines TRBV6-5 with TRBJ1-6; no definite D call. Trimming took off 4 bases at V and 9 bases at J, with 13 bases between the two ends. Germline assignment: CDR1 MNHEY and CDR2 SVGAGI. This CDR3 region has 14 residues. CDR3 sequence (DNA): TGTGCCAGCAGTTTCGACCCGACGGGTTCACCCCTCCACTTT. It codes for CASSFDPTGSPLHF.

J is TRBJ1-2 and V is TRBV6-5; 9 nucleotides align to TRBD1. The trim removed 5 bases at V and 5 bases at J, leaving 9 bases unmatched. The CDR3 has 15 residues. Germline CDR1 is MNHEY and CDR2 is SVGAGI. The CDR3 DNA reads TGTGCCAGCAGTGAAGCCGGGACAGGGTTTTATGGCTACACCTTC. Translation gives CASSEAGTGFYGYTF.

This chain links TRBV11-3 with TRBJ2-1; 11 bases are shared with TRBD2. The CDR3 runs 16 residues. CDR1 and CDR2 from the germline V gene are SGHNT and YENEEA. V shed 1 base, J shed 12 bases, and the junction held 11 bases outside the gene matches. Here the CDR3 reads CASSLGTSGGSDTQFF. The DNA of the CDR3 is TGTGCCAGCAGCTTAGGCACTAGCGGGGGATCAGATACGCAGTTCTTC.

This clonotype was detected only a few times. J is TRBJ2-1 and V is TRBV28, with a possible D match to TRBD1 (6 bases). V lost 4 bases, J lost 8 bases, and 15 bases lay in between. From germline, CDR1 is MDHEN and CDR2 SYDVKM. The CDR3 loop spans 14 amino acids. Written as DNA, the CDR3 is TGTGCCAGCAGTTCTACCGGGACAATTGATGAGCAGTTCTTC. Protein product: CASSSTGTIDEQFF.

The chain uses TRBV25-1 and TRBJ2-1; TRBD1 or TRBD2 may be the D gene (5 bases each). V lost 3 bases and J 15 bases, leaving 12 bases between the germline ends. The CDR3 covers 11 residues. The germline gives CDR1 MGHDK, CDR2 SYGVNS. CDR3 sequence (DNA): TGTGCCAGCAGTGAGGGGGTTGGGGCGTTCTTC. Translating it yields CASSEGVGAFF.

Worth noting for this clonotype: One end of the junction varies from germline; a read error may be responsible. The chain links TRBV25-1 to TRBJ1-3; D is undetermined. This CDR3 is 14 amino acids long. CDR1 MGHDK and CDR2 SYGVNS come from the germline V gene. The CDR3 DNA is TGCGCCAGCAGCGCTCTCCGGACTGGAAACATCATATATTTT. Amino acid sequence: CASSALRTGNIIYF.